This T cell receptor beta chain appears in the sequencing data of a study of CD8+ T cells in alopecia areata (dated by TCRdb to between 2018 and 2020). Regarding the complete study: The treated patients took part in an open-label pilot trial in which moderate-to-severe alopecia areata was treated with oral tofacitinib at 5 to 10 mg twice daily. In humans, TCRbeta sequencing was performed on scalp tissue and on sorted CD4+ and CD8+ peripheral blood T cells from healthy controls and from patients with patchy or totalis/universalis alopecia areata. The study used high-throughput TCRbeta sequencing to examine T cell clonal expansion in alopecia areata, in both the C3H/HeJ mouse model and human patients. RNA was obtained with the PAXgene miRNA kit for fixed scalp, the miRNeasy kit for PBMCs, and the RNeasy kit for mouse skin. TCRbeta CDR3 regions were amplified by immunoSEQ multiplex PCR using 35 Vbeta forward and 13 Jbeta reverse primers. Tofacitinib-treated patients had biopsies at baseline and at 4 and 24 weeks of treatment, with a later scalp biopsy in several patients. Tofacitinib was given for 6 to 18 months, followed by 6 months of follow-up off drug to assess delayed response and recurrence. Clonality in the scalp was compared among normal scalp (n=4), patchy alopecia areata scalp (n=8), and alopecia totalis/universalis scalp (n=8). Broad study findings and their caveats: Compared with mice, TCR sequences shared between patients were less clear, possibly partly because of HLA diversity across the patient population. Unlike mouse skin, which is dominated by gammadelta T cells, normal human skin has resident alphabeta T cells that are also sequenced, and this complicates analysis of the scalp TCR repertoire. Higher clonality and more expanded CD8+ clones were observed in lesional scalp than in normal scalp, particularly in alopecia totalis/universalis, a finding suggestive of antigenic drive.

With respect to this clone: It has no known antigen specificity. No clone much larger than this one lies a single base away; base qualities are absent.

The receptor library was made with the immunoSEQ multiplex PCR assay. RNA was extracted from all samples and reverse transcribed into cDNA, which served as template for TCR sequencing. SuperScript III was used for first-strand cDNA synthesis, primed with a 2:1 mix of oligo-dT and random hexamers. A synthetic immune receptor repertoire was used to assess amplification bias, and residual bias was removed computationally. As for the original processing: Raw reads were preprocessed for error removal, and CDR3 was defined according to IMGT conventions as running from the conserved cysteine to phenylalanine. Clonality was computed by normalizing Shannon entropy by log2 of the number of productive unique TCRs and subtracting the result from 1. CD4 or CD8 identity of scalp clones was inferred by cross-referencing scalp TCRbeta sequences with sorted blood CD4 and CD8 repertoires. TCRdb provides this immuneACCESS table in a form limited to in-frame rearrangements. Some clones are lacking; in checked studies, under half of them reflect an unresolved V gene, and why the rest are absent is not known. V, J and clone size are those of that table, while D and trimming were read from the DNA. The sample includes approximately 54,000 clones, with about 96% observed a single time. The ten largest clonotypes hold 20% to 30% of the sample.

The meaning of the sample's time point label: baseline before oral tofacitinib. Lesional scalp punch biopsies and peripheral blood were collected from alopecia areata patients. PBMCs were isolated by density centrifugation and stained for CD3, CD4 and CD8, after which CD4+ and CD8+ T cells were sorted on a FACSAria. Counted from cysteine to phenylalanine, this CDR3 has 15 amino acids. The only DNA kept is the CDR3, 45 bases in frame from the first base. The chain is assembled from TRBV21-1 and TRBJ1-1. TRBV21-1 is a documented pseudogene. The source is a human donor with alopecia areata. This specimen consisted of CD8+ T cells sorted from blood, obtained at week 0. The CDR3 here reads CASSKGQETNTEAFF. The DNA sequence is TGTGCCAGCAGCAAAGGTCAGGAGACGAACACTGAAGCTTTCTTT.